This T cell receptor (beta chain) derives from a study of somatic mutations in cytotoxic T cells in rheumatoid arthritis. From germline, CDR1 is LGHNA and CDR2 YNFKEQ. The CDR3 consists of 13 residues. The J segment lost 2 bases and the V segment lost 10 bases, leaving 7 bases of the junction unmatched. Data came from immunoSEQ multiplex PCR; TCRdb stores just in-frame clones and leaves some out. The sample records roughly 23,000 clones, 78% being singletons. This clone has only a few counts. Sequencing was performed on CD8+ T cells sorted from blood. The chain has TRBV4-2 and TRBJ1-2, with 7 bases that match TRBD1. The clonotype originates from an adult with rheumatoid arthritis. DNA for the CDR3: TGTGCCACCCGACAGGGACTGAACTATGGCTACACCTTC. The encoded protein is CATRQGLNYGYTF.